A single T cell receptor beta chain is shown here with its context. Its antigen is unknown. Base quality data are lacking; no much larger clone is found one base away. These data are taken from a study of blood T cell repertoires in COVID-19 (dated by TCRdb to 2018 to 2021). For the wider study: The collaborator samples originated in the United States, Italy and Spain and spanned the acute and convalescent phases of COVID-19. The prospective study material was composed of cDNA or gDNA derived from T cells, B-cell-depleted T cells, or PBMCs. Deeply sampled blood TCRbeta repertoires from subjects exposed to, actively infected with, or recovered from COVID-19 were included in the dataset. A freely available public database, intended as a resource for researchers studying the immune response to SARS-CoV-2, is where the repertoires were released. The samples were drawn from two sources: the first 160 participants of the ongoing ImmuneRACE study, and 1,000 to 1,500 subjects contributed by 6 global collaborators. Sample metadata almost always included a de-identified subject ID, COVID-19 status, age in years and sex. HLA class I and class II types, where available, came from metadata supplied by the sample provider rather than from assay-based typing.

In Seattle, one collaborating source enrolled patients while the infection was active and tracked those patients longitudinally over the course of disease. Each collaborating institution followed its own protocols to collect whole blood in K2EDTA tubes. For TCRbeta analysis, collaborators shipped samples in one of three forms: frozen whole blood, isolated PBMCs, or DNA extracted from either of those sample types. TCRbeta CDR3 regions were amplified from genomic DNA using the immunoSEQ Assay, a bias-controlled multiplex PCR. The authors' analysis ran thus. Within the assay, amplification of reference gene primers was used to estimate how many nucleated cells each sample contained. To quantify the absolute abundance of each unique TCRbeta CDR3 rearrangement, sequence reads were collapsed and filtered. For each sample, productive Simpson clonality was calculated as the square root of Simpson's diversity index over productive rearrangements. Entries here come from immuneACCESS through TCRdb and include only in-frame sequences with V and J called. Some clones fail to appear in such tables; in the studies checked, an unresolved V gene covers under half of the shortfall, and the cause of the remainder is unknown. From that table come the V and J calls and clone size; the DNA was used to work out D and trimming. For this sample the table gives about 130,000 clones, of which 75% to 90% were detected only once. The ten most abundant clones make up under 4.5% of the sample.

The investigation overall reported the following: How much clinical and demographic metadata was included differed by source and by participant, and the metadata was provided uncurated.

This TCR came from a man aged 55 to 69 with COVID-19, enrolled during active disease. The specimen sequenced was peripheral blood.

The CDR3 region reads CASTSRGEDTQYF. The DNA is TGTGCCAGCACTAGTCGAGGAGAAGATACGCAGTATTTT. Recombination connected TRBV6-5 to TRBJ2-3; the D gene identity is not certain. The junction shows trimming of 7 bases on V and 5 bases on J, plus 13 bases between the germline ends. The CDR3 starts with the cysteine, ends with the phenylalanine, and has 13 residues. The only DNA kept is the CDR3, 39 bases in frame from the first base. Reading the germline V gene gives CDR1 MNHEY and CDR2 SVGAGI.